Listed below are T cell receptor beta chains from one sample, sequenced in a study of beta chain features in type 1 diabetes. TCRdb keeps only in-frame clones here, not all; method: immunoSEQ multiplex PCR. The data hold roughly 290,000 clones, with 15% observed a single time. Sequencing input: naive CD4+ T cells from blood. The source is a man aged 18-30 years with type 1 diabetes. Each CDR3 is given with its conserved first and last residue. The D gene is left open where the match is weak. Some rows have no size entry. The others give once, few or many, or a class for an expanded clone.

CDR3 protein,CDR3 DNA,clone size,D gene,V gene,J gene
CASSPSDRGIQPQHF,TGTGCCAGCAGCCCGTCGGACAGGGGGATACAGCCCCAGCATTTT,few,TRBD1,TRBV11-2,TRBJ1-5
CASSLVTSGGNEQFF,TGTGCCAGCAGCTTAGTGACTAGCGGAGGGAATGAGCAGTTCTTC,NA,TRBD2,TRBV7-9,TRBJ2-1
CASSLRATAQAQETQYF,TGCGCCAGCAGCTTGAGGGCCACGGCACAGGCCCAAGAGACCCAGTACTTC,NA,NA,TRBV5-1,TRBJ2-5
CASSARIGNSEAFF,TGTGCCAGCAGCGCGCGTATCGGGAACTCTGAAGCTTTCTTT,NA,NA,TRBV9,TRBJ1-1
CASSTRQGFSSGGYTF,TGTGCCAGCAGCACCCGACAGGGTTTCTCCTCTGGCGGCTACACCTTC,NA,TRBD1,TRBV7-2,TRBJ1-2
CASSQGLAGAQETQYF,TGTGCCAGCAGCCAGGGACTAGCGGGGGCCCAAGAGACCCAGTACTTC,NA,TRBD2,TRBV9,TRBJ2-5
CSVETGTTYEQYF,TGCAGCGTTGAAACCGGGACTACCTACGAGCAGTACTTC,NA,TRBD2,TRBV29-1,TRBJ2-7
CASSPGQDSNQPQHF,TGTGCCAGCAGCCCCGGACAGGATAGCAATCAGCCCCAGCATTTT,NA,TRBD1,TRBV9,TRBJ1-5
CASSPPTATSGSTNEQYF,TGTGCCAGCTCACCACCTACCGCGACTAGCGGGAGTACGAACGAGCAGTACTTC,few,TRBD2,TRBV18,TRBJ2-7
CASSSVSSGQAYEQYF,TGTGCCAGCAGTTCGGTATCCTCGGGACAAGCCTACGAGCAGTACTTC,NA,NA,TRBV28,TRBJ2-7
CASSVASGVTDTQYF,TGTGCCAGCAGCGTAGCTAGCGGAGTCACAGATACGCAGTATTTT,few,TRBD2,TRBV9,TRBJ2-3
CAWRRGRSSDTQYF,TGTGCCTGGAGACGGGGGAGGAGCTCAGATACGCAGTATTTT,NA,NA,TRBV30,TRBJ2-3
CASSSLAGVVNEQFF,TGTGCCAGCAGTTCCCTAGCGGGAGTGGTCAATGAGCAGTTCTTC,NA,TRBD2,TRBV27,TRBJ2-1
CASSYRGLGSYEQYF,TGTGCCAGCAGTTACAGGGGGTTAGGATCCTACGAGCAGTACTTC,few,TRBD1,TRBV28,TRBJ2-7
CASSLAGGPNEQFF,TGTGCCAGCAGTCTAGCGGGGGGGCCCAATGAGCAGTTCTTC,NA,TRBD2,TRBV5-6,TRBJ2-1
CASSLAGVSGTEAFF,TGCGCCAGCAGCTTGGCCGGGGTTTCGGGCACTGAAGCTTTCTTT,few,NA,TRBV5-1,TRBJ1-1
CASSRKEGLAGGHTGELFF,TGCGCCAGCAGCAGAAAAGAGGGTCTAGCGGGAGGTCACACCGGGGAGCTGTTTTTT,NA,TRBD2,TRBV4-1,TRBJ2-2
CASSPRAAGQPQHF,TGCGCCAGCAGCCCACGCGCGGCGGGGCAGCCCCAGCATTTT,few,NA,TRBV4-3,TRBJ1-5
CASSPQGTGNTIYF,TGCGCCAGCAGCCCACAGGGTACTGGAAACACCATATATTTT,NA,NA,TRBV4-3,TRBJ1-3
CASSLVGGTEAFF,TGTGCCAGCAGTTTAGTGGGGGGAACTGAAGCTTTCTTT,NA,NA,TRBV28,TRBJ1-1
CASSLGQGGTGYEQYF,TGTGCCAGCAGCTTGGGACAGGGTGGCACGGGATACGAGCAGTACTTC,NA,TRBD1,TRBV11-2,TRBJ2-7
CASIQLPSTGELFF,TGTGCCAGCATCCAACTCCCATCGACCGGGGAGCTGTTTTTT,NA,NA,TRBV7-9,TRBJ2-2
CASSALGPGKQYF,TGCGCCAGCAGCGCCTTGGGGCCAGGGAAGCAGTACTTC,NA,NA,TRBV5-1,TRBJ2-7
CASSVEFPPRVAFF,TGTGCCAGCAGCGTAGAGTTCCCCCCCCGAGTAGCTTTCTTT,NA,NA,TRBV9,TRBJ1-1
CASSLSGTRSTGELFF,TGTGCCAGCAGCTTATCCGGGACTAGATCTACCGGGGAGCTGTTTTTT,few,TRBD2,TRBV7-2,TRBJ2-2
CASSFGGEQFF,TGTGCCAGCAGTTTCGGGGGTGAGCAGTTCTTC,NA,NA,TRBV28,TRBJ2-1
CASSVQIYNSPLHF,TGTGCCAGCAGCGTACAGATCTATAATTCACCCCTCCACTTT,NA,NA,TRBV9,TRBJ1-6
CASSIGTGVAGANVLTF,TGTGCCAGTAGTATAGGAACAGGGGTGGCAGGGGCCAACGTCCTGACTTTC,NA,TRBD1,TRBV19,TRBJ2-6
CASSASQGSSNQPQHF,TGTGCCAGCAGCGCCAGCCAGGGAAGTAGCAATCAGCCCCAGCATTTT,few,NA,TRBV7-9,TRBJ1-5
CASSSYRDSYGYTF,TGTGCCAGCAGCTCCTACCGGGACAGCTATGGCTACACCTTC,NA,TRBD1,TRBV7-2,TRBJ1-2
CASSVVASVTGELFF,TGTGCCAGCAGCGTAGTGGCTAGCGTTACCGGGGAGCTGTTTTTT,few,NA,TRBV9,TRBJ2-2
CASSLSISRDSYNEQFF,TGTGCCAGCAGCTTATCGATCTCCCGGGACTCCTACAATGAGCAGTTCTTC,few,NA,TRBV7-9,TRBJ2-1
CSVEGTYGDGYTF,TGCAGCGTTGAAGGGACTTATGGTGATGGCTACACCTTC,NA,NA,TRBV29-1,TRBJ1-2
CASRPQGAGNTEAFF,TGCGCCAGCAGACCACAGGGGGCTGGGAACACTGAAGCTTTCTTT,NA,TRBD1,TRBV5-1,TRBJ1-1
CASSHNGDEQFF,TGCGCCAGCAGCCATAACGGGGATGAGCAGTTCTTC,NA,NA,TRBV4-1,TRBJ2-1
CASSQPTSGSKDEQFF,TGCGCCAGCAGCCAGCCGACTAGCGGGAGTAAAGATGAGCAGTTCTTC,few,TRBD2,TRBV4-1,TRBJ2-1
CASSKQGYEQYF,TGTGCCAGCAGTAAACAGGGTTACGAGCAGTACTTC,NA,NA,TRBV6-5,TRBJ2-7
CASSAGGRNYGYTF,TGTGCCAGCAGTGCGGGGGGACGGAACTATGGCTACACCTTC,few,NA,TRBV7-9,TRBJ1-2
CAWSVHRGYGYTF,TGTGCCTGGAGTGTACACAGGGGCTATGGCTACACCTTC,NA,TRBD1,TRBV30,TRBJ1-2
CASSSTSVGETQYF,TGTGCCAGCAGTTCTACTAGTGTTGGAGAGACCCAGTACTTC,NA,NA,TRBV6-6,TRBJ2-5
CASSQRTGAYEQYF,TGTGCCAGCAGCCAAAGGACAGGAGCCTACGAGCAGTACTTC,NA,TRBD1,TRBV7-8,TRBJ2-7
CASSQEQGLGYTF,TGCGCCAGCAGCCAAGAGCAGGGGCTTGGCTACACCTTC,few,NA,TRBV4-1,TRBJ1-2
CASSQSGNEQFF,TGTGCCAGCAGTCAATCAGGGAATGAGCAGTTCTTC,NA,NA,TRBV6-6,TRBJ2-1
CASSRRLAENTEAFF,TGTGCCAGCAGCCGTCGTCTGGCCGAGAACACTGAAGCTTTCTTT,NA,NA,TRBV4-2,TRBJ1-1
CASSLRQFSYNSPLHF,TGTGCCAGCAGCCTAAGACAGTTCTCCTATAATTCACCCCTCCACTTT,NA,NA,TRBV16,TRBJ1-6
CASSLYGSSTDTQYF,TGCGCCAGCAGCTTGTACGGGAGTTCCACAGATACGCAGTATTTT,few,NA,TRBV5-1,TRBJ2-3
CASSPIVSTDTQYF,TGTGCCAGCAGCCCTATTGTAAGCACAGATACGCAGTATTTT,few,NA,TRBV5-4,TRBJ2-3
CSHRTSGSSEQFF,TGCAGCCATCGGACTAGCGGGAGCAGTGAGCAGTTCTTC,few,TRBD2,TRBV29-1,TRBJ2-1
CATSRDGGLQLFF,TGTGCCACCAGCAGAGATGGAGGTTTGCAACTGTTTTTT,NA,NA,TRBV15,TRBJ1-4
CASSLGQVAGYEQYF,TGTGCCAGCAGCTTAGGACAGGTTGCCGGCTACGAGCAGTACTTC,few,NA,TRBV7-2,TRBJ2-7
CASSAIQGGEAFF,TGTGCCAGCAGCGCGATACAGGGGGGCGAAGCTTTCTTT,few,TRBD1,TRBV7-9,TRBJ1-1
CASSERDRPYEQYF,TGTGCCAGCAGTGAGAGGGACAGGCCTTACGAGCAGTACTTC,few,TRBD1,TRBV2,TRBJ2-7
CASSTLWSGTSYNEQFF,TGTGCCAGTAGTACTCTTTGGAGCGGGACTTCCTACAATGAGCAGTTCTTC,few,TRBD2,TRBV19,TRBJ2-1
CARGGVNEQFF,TGTGCCAGGGGGGGGGTGAATGAGCAGTTCTTC,NA,TRBD2,TRBV7-6,TRBJ2-1
CASGRTSGGTYYEQYF,TGCGCCAGCGGCAGGACTAGCGGGGGCACCTACTACGAGCAGTACTTC,NA,TRBD2,TRBV5-1,TRBJ2-7
CASSRTSGPYEQYF,TGTGCCAGCAGTCGGACTAGCGGGCCCTACGAGCAGTACTTC,NA,TRBD2,TRBV7-2,TRBJ2-7
CSANFADTQYF,TGCAGTGCTAATTTCGCAGATACGCAGTATTTT,NA,NA,TRBV20-1,TRBJ2-3
CASSFNAGDQETQYF,TGTGCCAGCAGTTTCAACGCGGGGGATCAAGAGACCCAGTACTTC,NA,TRBD2,TRBV28,TRBJ2-5
CASTGDRYNQPQHF,TGTGCCAGCACCGGTGACAGGTACAATCAGCCCCAGCATTTT,few,NA,TRBV2,TRBJ1-5
CASSDGQGSEKLFF,TGTGCCAGTAGTGACGGACAGGGATCTGAAAAACTGTTTTTT,NA,TRBD1,TRBV19,TRBJ1-4